This paragraph covers one T cell receptor (beta chain) sequence. No cognate antigen has been identified for it. Base quality data are lacking; no much larger clone is found one base away. This sample stems from a study of blood T cell repertoires in COVID-19 (dated by TCRdb to 2019 to 2021). Turning to the overall study: Samples from collaborators originated in the United States, Italy and Spain and spanned both the acute and convalescent phases of COVID-19. The material from the prospective study consisted of cDNA or gDNA derived from T cells, B-cell-depleted T cells, or PBMCs. The dataset comprised deeply sampled blood TCRbeta repertoires from subjects exposed to, actively infected with, or recovered from COVID-19. A freely available public database, intended as a resource for researchers studying the immune response to SARS-CoV-2, is where the repertoires were released. Samples were obtained from the ongoing ImmuneRACE study (first 160 participants) and from over a thousand subjects provided by 6 global collaborators. The sample metadata nearly always contained a de-identified subject ID, COVID-19 status, age in years and sex. Where available, HLA class I and class II types were taken from metadata supplied by the sample provider and were not determined by assay-based typing.

Based on the germline V gene (reference sequence), the CDR1 and CDR2 sequences are MNHEY and SMNVEV. V is pruned by 4 bases and J by 4 bases, leaving 7 bases of the junction without a gene match. Its CDR3 holds 16 amino acids, cysteine through phenylalanine. The DNA shown is the 48-base CDR3, in frame from base 1. Another Seattle source contributed samples from volunteer blood donors who had recovered from COVID-19. Whole blood was collected in K2EDTA tubes by collaborating institutions according to the institutions' own protocols. Collaborator samples were shipped for TCRbeta analysis as frozen whole blood, isolated PBMCs, or DNA extracted from either sample type. The immunoSEQ Assay, a bias-controlled multiplex PCR, was used to amplify TCRbeta CDR3 regions from genomic DNA. The study's own analysis went as follows. Within the assay, amplification of reference gene primers was used to estimate how many nucleated cells each sample contained. Sequence reads were collapsed and filtered to measure the absolute abundance of every unique TCRbeta CDR3 rearrangement. For each sample, productive Simpson clonality was calculated as the square root of Simpson's diversity index over productive rearrangements. The source is immuneACCESS, and TCRdb retained only in-frame sequences with V and J called. Part of the clones is not carried over; for the studies checked, unresolved V genes explain less than half of this, and the remainder is unexplained. That table furnishes V, J and clone size, whereas the DNA furnished D and trimming. This sample comprises 200,000 to 250,000 clones, roughly nine tenths of them detected only once. The ten largest clonotypes hold approximately 12% of the sample.

General study outcomes and caveats: The amount of clinical and demographic metadata varied by source and participant and was provided uncurated.

Sequencing input: peripheral blood. The origin of this receptor is a woman under 30 who had recovered from COVID-19. The rearrangement combines TRBV27 with TRBJ2-5; 12 bases in between match TRBD2. The CDR3: CASSSRLAGESETQYF. The DNA sequence is as follows: TGTGCCAGCAGTTCCCGACTAGCGGGAGAGTCAGAGACCCAGTACTTC.